This T cell receptor beta chain emerged from a study of shared clonotypes between healthy human individuals. In the case of this clone: One end of the junction does not line up with germline, which may come from a read error.

TCRdb's table, derived via immunoSEQ multiplex PCR, lists solely in-frame clones and lacks some. The sample has roughly 2.5 million clones, roughly nine tenths seen once; the top ten hold about 0.13%. The CDR3 runs 16 residues. In germline, CDR1 is SQVTM, CDR2 ANQGSEA. The rearrangement joins TRBV29-1 to TRBJ2-2; 9 bases match TRBD2. This TCR was recovered from a man aged 18-30 years in good health. Sample: naive CD4+ T cells sorted from blood. The subset here: CD45RA+ positively selected. The CDR3 is CSVEGHGLAKTGELFF. The CDR3 DNA is TGCAGCGTTGAAGGACACGGACTAGCGAAAACCGGGGAGCTGTTTTTT.